Below, 32 T cell receptor beta chains from the same sample are listed, as sequenced in a study of cytomegalovirus exposure and HLA in healthy donors (dated by TCRdb to 2016 to 2017). Libraries came from the immunoSEQ multiplex PCR assay. The multiplex PCR relied on a mix of 60 forward primers for TCR Vbeta segments and 13 reverse primers for TCR Jbeta segments. Held by TCRdb, this immuneACCESS table contains in-frame sequences only and omits some clones. Under half of the omission traces to an unresolved V gene where checked; the cause of the rest is unknown. This sample holds about 160,000 clones; 75% to 90% were observed only once. Of the sample, just under 2% is held by the ten largest clones. The sample comprised PBMCs. The receptors shown here come from a woman between 18 and 30 years old in good health and CMV-seronegative.

The chain recombines TRBV6-6 with TRBJ1-1; D uncertain. The CDR3 extends over 15 amino acids. V was pared by 0 bases and J by 1 base, with 9 bases between. Germline V gene data show CDR1 as MNHNY and CDR2 as SVGAGI (reference sequence). The CDR3 bases are TGTGCCAGCAGTTACTCGATGCGGAAGAACACTGAAGCTTTCTTT. This translates into CASSYSMRKNTEAFF.

The rearrangement joins TRBV2 to TRBJ2-5, with D unresolved. Trimming removed 3 bases from V and 1 base from J, with 3 bases in between. The CDR3 is 12 amino acids. Looked up from germline, CDR1 is SNHLY and CDR2 is FYNNEI. CDR3 DNA sequence: TGTGCCAGCAGTGATCTCCAAGAGACCCAGTACTTC. Its translation: CASSDLQETQYF.

The V call is TRBV2, the J call TRBJ2-1; 13 bases map to TRBD2. Germline V lookup: CDR1 SNHLY, CDR2 FYNNEI. V dropped 4 bases and J dropped 5; count of bases not matched to a gene: 8. The CDR3 covers 17 residues. CDR3 protein: CASSVPTSGRDHNEQFF. CDR3 nucleotides: TGTGCCAGCAGTGTCCCTACTAGCGGGAGGGATCACAATGAGCAGTTCTTC. The full variable domain, with the rest looked up from reference TRBV2 and TRBJ2-1, is EPEVTQTPSHQVTQMGQEVILRCVPISNHLYFYWYRQILGQKVEFLVSFYNNEISEKSEIFDDQFSVERPDGSNFTLKIRSTKLEDSAMYFCASSVPTSGRDHNEQFFGPGTRLTVL.

The chain employs TRBV18 and TRBJ2-7; D is unresolved. The germline V gene has CDR1 KGHSH and CDR2 LQKENI. V lost 3 bases and J 2 bases, leaving 11 bases between the germline ends. The CDR3 has 14 residues. Written as DNA, the CDR3 is TGTGCCAGCTCACCCCCCGCCCTAACCTACGAGCAGTACTTC. It yields the protein CASSPPALTYEQYF.

The chain combines TRBV6-5 with TRBJ2-1; D is ambiguous. This CDR3 region has 16 residues. Trimming shortened V by 0 bases and J by 5 bases, and 14 bases separated the two germline ends. The germline V gene encodes CDR1 MNHEY and CDR2 SVGAGI. This CDR3 reads CASSYSFGQVDNEQFF. Written as DNA, the CDR3 is TGTGCCAGCAGTTACTCGTTTGGGCAGGTCGACAATGAGCAGTTCTTC.

The V call is TRBV15, the J call TRBJ2-7, with D tentatively TRBD1 (5 bases). CDR3 length: 15 amino acids. Germline CDR1 reads LNHNV; CDR2 reads YYDKDF (reference sequence). V was shortened by 4 bases and J by 2 bases, with 15 bases between the two germline ends. The CDR3 protein is CATSIPTVKAYEQYF. CDR3 sequence (DNA): TGTGCCACCAGCATACCGACAGTTAAGGCCTACGAGCAGTACTTC.

V usage is TRBV29-1 and J usage is TRBJ2-7; 7 bases fit TRBD2. This CDR3 comprises 13 residues. Per germline, CDR1 SQVTM and CDR2 ANQGSEA. After removal of 6 bases from V and 6 bases from J, the junction contained 11 bases not matched to a gene. This chain's CDR3 is CSVVLGRVGEQYF. In DNA form, the CDR3 reads TGCAGCGTCGTACTGGGGAGGGTGGGCGAGCAGTACTTC.

The gene calls are TRBV5-1 and TRBJ2-5; D unclear. CDR3 size: 11 residues. Germline values: CDR1 SGHRS, CDR2 YFSETQ. V shed 3 bases and J shed 11 bases, with 11 bases lying between them. The CDR3 loop is CASSYLREQYF. Here the CDR3 DNA reads TGCGCCAGCAGCTATCTTCGAGAGCAGTACTTC.

The gene calls are TRBV4-1 and TRBJ2-3; 9 bases align to TRBD2. The CDR3 runs to 17 residues. The junction had 7 bases not matched to a gene; V was cut back by 0 bases and J by 3 bases. The V gene's germline CDR1 is MGHRA and CDR2 YSYEKL. CDR3 sequence (DNA): TGCGCCAGCAGCCAAGAAGATACCGGACTAGCGACAGATACGCAGTATTTT. Amino acids: CASSQEDTGLATDTQYF.

This chain joins TRBV7-2 and TRBJ1-2; 8 bases map to TRBD1. The germline gives CDR1 SGHTA, CDR2 FQGNSA. The V segment lost 2 bases and the J segment 2 bases; nucleotides outside the gene matches: 4. The CDR3 contains 15 residues. The CDR3 spells CASSLYRGGNYGYTF. The CDR3 coding sequence is TGTGCCAGCAGCTTATACAGGGGGGGGAACTATGGCTACACCTTC.

V and J are TRBV6-5 and TRBJ1-4; D remains ambiguous. The V gene lost 5 bases and the J gene lost 4 bases, with 14 bases spanning the gap. The CDR3 has 15 residues. Germline V gene lookup returns CDR1 MNHEY and CDR2 SVGAGI. As DNA, the CDR3 is TGTGCCAGCAGTAAAAGATACAGCCTTAATGAAAAACTGTTTTTT. It codes for CASSKRYSLNEKLFF.

This clone turned up a few times. V and J are TRBV10-3 and TRBJ1-1, with 7 nucleotides matching TRBD1. Germline V gene lookup returns CDR1 ENHRY and CDR2 SYGVKD. Trimming at V came to 8 bases and at J to 4 bases, leaving 10 bases not matched to a gene. The CDR3 contains 14 residues. This CDR3 is CAIGQQGWATEAFF. The CDR3 DNA reads TGTGCCATCGGACAACAGGGGTGGGCCACTGAAGCTTTCTTT.

This sequence joins TRBV28 and TRBJ2-7, with 12 bases fitting TRBD1. CDR3 length: 15 amino acids. J gave up 7 bases and V 4 bases, and 8 bases lay outside the gene matches. Germline V lookup: CDR1 MDHEN, CDR2 SYDVKM. The CDR3 DNA follows: TGTGCCAGCAGTTCAAGCCGGGACAGGGGGCAAGAGCAGTACTTC. Translation: CASSSSRDRGQEQYF.

The rearrangement links TRBV28 to TRBJ2-3; D is ambiguous. CDR3 length: 13 amino acids. V was clipped by 2 bases and J by 6 bases, with 9 bases between them. CDR1 is MDHEN and CDR2 is SYDVKM in the germline V gene. Here the CDR3 reads CASSLGQNDTQYF. The CDR3 coding sequence is TGTGCCAGCAGTTTAGGGCAGAACGATACGCAGTATTTT.

V usage is TRBV7-8 and J usage is TRBJ1-4; TRBD1 aligns across 8 bases. The CDR3 runs to 13 residues. Germline CDR1 SGHVS, CDR2 FQNEAQ. V shed 6 bases and J 7 bases; nucleotides not matched to a gene: 4. The CDR3: CASRQGVSEKLFF. The CDR3 DNA is TGTGCCAGCAGACAGGGGGTCAGTGAAAAACTGTTTTTT. The entire variable domain, with the rest obtained from reference TRBV7-8 and TRBJ1-4, is as follows: GAGVSQSPRYKVAKRGQDVALRCDPISGHVSLFWYQQALGQGPEFLTYFQNEAQLDKSGLPSDRFFAERPEGSVSTLKIQRTQQEDSAVYLCASRQGVSEKLFFGSGTQLSVL.

The rearrangement uses TRBV7-3 and TRBJ1-1, with TRBD1 matching over 12 bases. The CDR3 contains 13 residues. J lost 11 bases, V lost 5 bases, and 6 bases had no gene match. The germline gives CDR1 SGHTA, CDR2 FQGTGA. CDR3: CASSPGTGGDAFF. In nucleotides, the CDR3 is TGTGCCAGCAGCCCCGGGACAGGGGGCGACGCTTTCTTT.

This clone was picked up a small number of times. The rearrangement joins TRBV30 to TRBJ2-7; TRBD2 agrees at 9 bases. This CDR3 region has 17 residues. V shed 1 base, J shed 4 bases, and the junction held 14 bases outside the gene matches. From germline, CDR1 is GTSNPN and CDR2 SVGIG (reference sequence). CDR3 in amino acids: CAWSAPPRLAATYEQYF. CDR3 nucleotide sequence: TGTGCCTGGAGTGCCCCTCCGAGACTAGCGGCAACTTACGAGCAGTACTTC.

J is TRBJ1-1 and V is TRBV21-1. TRBV21-1 is a documented pseudogene. The CDR3 totals 15 residues. The CDR3 protein is CASSPPGEGNTEAFF. The DNA for the CDR3 is TGTGCCAGCAGCCCCCCGGGGGAGGGTAACACTGAAGCTTTCTTT.

This clone was detected only a few times. The V gene is TRBV6-5, the J gene TRBJ1-4, with 8 nucleotides matching TRBD1. Germline trimming cut 6 bases from V and 7 bases from J; bases unmatched to any gene: 10. This CDR3 region has 15 residues. CDR1 is MNHEY, CDR2 SVGAGI, per germline. The CDR3: CASSPGQGAFEKLFF. DNA for the CDR3: TGTGCCAGCAGCCCCGGACAGGGAGCATTTGAAAAACTGTTTTTT.

The chain is built from TRBV5-1 and TRBJ1-3; 8 positions match TRBD1. CDR3 length: 15 amino acids. The junction had 3 bases not matched to a gene; V was cut back by 3 bases and J by 1 base. Germline-derived CDR1 and CDR2 are SGHRS and YFSETQ. The CDR3 region has the DNA TGCGCCAGCAGCTCGACAGGGGTTTCTGGAAACACCATATATTTT. This gives the protein CASSSTGVSGNTIYF. The complete variable domain, with remaining parts taken from reference TRBV5-1 and TRBJ1-3, reads KAGVTQTPRYLIKTRGQQVTLSCSPISGHRSVSWYQQTPGQGLQFLFEYFSETQRNKGNFPGRFSGRQFSNSRSEMNVSTLELGDSALYLCASSSTGVSGNTIYFGEGSWLTVV.

J is TRBJ1-2 and V is TRBV30, with unresolved D. Germline CDR1 GTSNPN, CDR2 SVGIG (reference sequence). V lost 3 bases and J 4 bases, leaving 6 bases between the germline ends. The CDR3 spans 11 residues. In DNA form, the CDR3 reads TGTGCCTGGAGATCAGGCTATGGCTACACCTTC. It specifies CAWRSGYGYTF. The whole variable domain, filled in from reference TRBV30 and TRBJ1-2, reads SQTIHQWPATLVQPVGSPLSLECTVEGTSNPNLYWYRQAAGRGLQLLFYSVGIGQISSEVPQNLSASRPQDRQFILSSKKLLLSDSGFYLCAWRSGYGYTFGSGTRLTVV.

This chain uses TRBV10-1 with TRBJ1-1, with 7 bases lining up with TRBD1. Trimming at V came to 3 bases and at J to 1 base, leaving 5 bases not matched to a gene. Germline V gene data show CDR1 as WNHNN and CDR2 as SYGVQD (reference sequence). CDR3 size: 15 residues. The DNA of the CDR3 is TGCGCCAGCAGTGACGTCGGGACAGCGAACACTGAAGCTTTCTTT. This translates into CASSDVGTANTEAFF.

The rearrangement uses TRBV28 and TRBJ2-1; 7 positions agree with TRBD2. The CDR3 is made up of 14 amino acids. Trimming at V came to 3 bases and at J to 8 bases, leaving 7 bases not matched to a gene. Germline V gene data show CDR1 as MDHEN and CDR2 as SYDVKM. The CDR3 sequence is CASSFARLAYEQFF. The CDR3, as DNA: TGTGCCAGCAGTTTTGCTCGACTAGCCTATGAGCAGTTCTTC.

This chain uses TRBV6-5 with TRBJ1-5; 8 nucleotides line up with TRBD1. This CDR3 spans 15 amino acids. V lost 4 bases, J lost 2 bases, and 4 bases stayed unmatched. Germline V gives CDR1 MNHEY, CDR2 SVGAGI. CDR3 coding DNA: TGTGCCAGCAGTTCAGGGGGCTTCGGCAATCAGCCCCAGCATTTT. Protein: CASSSGGFGNQPQHF.

This clone has a single count. V usage is TRBV6-1 and J usage is TRBJ1-1; no clear D gene. Looked up from germline, CDR1 is MNHNS and CDR2 is SASEGT. There are 19 residues in the CDR3. Trimming removed 2 bases from V and 1 base from J, with 23 bases in between. The CDR3 DNA follows: TGTGCCAGCAGTGAATCCCGAAGACTGCACCCCTTTAGGAACACTGAAGCTTTCTTT. This sequence encodes CASSESRRLHPFRNTEAFF.

This sequence joins TRBV30 and TRBJ2-3, with D possibly matching TRBD1 (6 bases). Trimming took off 0 bases at V and 5 bases at J, with 6 bases between the two ends. Germline V gene data show CDR1 as GTSNPN and CDR2 as SVGIG (reference sequence). This CDR3 is 12 amino acids long. This CDR3 is CAWSVGGDTQYF. The DNA of the CDR3 is TGTGCCTGGAGTGTAGGGGGAGATACGCAGTATTTT. The whole variable domain, remainder taken from reference TRBV30 and TRBJ2-3, is SQTIHQWPATLVQPVGSPLSLECTVEGTSNPNLYWYRQAAGRGLQLLFYSVGIGQISSEVPQNLSASRPQDRQFILSSKKLLLSDSGFYLCAWSVGGDTQYFGPGTRLTVL.

The rearrangement uses TRBV11-3 and TRBJ1-1; D remains ambiguous. Looked up from germline, CDR1 is SGHNT and CDR2 is YENEEA. V was pared by 5 bases and J by 0 bases, with 7 bases between. The CDR3 sequence is 13 residues long. The CDR3: CASSQEMNTEAFF. The CDR3 nucleotides read TGTGCCAGCAGCCAAGAGATGAACACTGAAGCTTTCTTT. Complete variable domain (other parts from reference TRBV11-3 and TRBJ1-1): EAGVVQSPRYKIIEKKQPVAFWCNPISGHNTLYWYLQNLGQGPELLIRYENEEAVDDSQLPKDRFSAERLKGVDSTLKIQPAELGDSAVYLCASSQEMNTEAFFGQGTRLTVV.

This sequence joins TRBV4-1 and TRBJ2-3; 12 nucleotides agree with TRBD2. The CDR3 runs to 16 residues. CDR1 and CDR2 (germline): MGHRA, YSYEKL. With 3 bases clipped from V and 3 bases from J, the junction kept 4 bases outside the gene matches. The CDR3 bases are TGCGCCAGCAGCCAGGTAGGGACTAGCGGGACAGATACGCAGTATTTT. Translation: CASSQVGTSGTDTQYF.

The chain couples TRBV2 to TRBJ1-5; D might be TRBD1 (5 bases). Germline CDR1 SNHLY, CDR2 FYNNEI. The V end was cut by 6 bases, the J end by 0 bases, with 9 bases between. The length of the CDR3 is 14 residues. The DNA for the CDR3 is TGTGCCAGCAGGACAGATTATAGCAATCAGCCCCAGCATTTT. This gives the protein CASRTDYSNQPQHF.

V and J are TRBV27 and TRBJ1-1, with D possibly being TRBD1 (5 bases). The CDR3 contains 14 residues. The V and J ends lost 4 bases and 1 base respectively, with 10 bases between them. CDR1 is MNHEY, CDR2 SMNVEV, per germline (reference sequence). The CDR3 protein is CASSWGGGNTEAFF. CDR3 DNA sequence: TGTGCCAGCAGTTGGGGGGGTGGGAACACTGAAGCTTTCTTT.

The sample holds a few counts of this clone. This chain uses TRBV28 with TRBJ1-4; possible D gene TRBD1, 6 bases. This CDR3 contains 15 residues. Germline CDR1 and CDR2: MDHEN and SYDVKM. V was trimmed by 5 bases and J by 1 base, leaving 11 bases between them. CDR3 bases: TGTGCCAGCAGTCAATCGACAGGAACTAATGAAAAACTGTTTTTT. It is translated as CASSQSTGTNEKLFF.

This sequence joins TRBV28 and TRBJ2-3, with D possibly being TRBD2 (5 bases). This CDR3 region has 13 residues. Germline lookup yields CDR1 MDHEN and CDR2 SYDVKM. Trimming removed 4 bases at V and 3 bases at J, with 8 bases between. CDR3 region: CASSYGVTDTQYF. CDR3 in DNA: TGTGCCAGCAGTTACGGGGTTACAGATACGCAGTATTTT. Full variable domain (outside the CDR3, taken from reference TRBV28 and TRBJ2-3): DVKVTQSSRYLVKRTGEKVFLECVQDMDHENMFWYRQDPGLGLRLIYFSYDVKMKEKGDIPEGYSVSREKKERFSLILESASTNQTSMYLCASSYGVTDTQYFGPGTRLTVL.